The source of this T cell receptor beta chain is a study of T cells in Graves' hyperthyroidism and ophthalmopathy. The length of the CDR3 is 13 residues. The germline V gene has CDR1 SQVTM and CDR2 ANQGSEA. Trimming removed 4 bases from V and 3 bases from J, with 11 bases in between. Around 10 ml fresh peripheral blood yielded the PBMCs. Amplified TCR beta CDR3 regions derived from RNA transcripts. The HTBI primer set drove a first-round RT-PCR of the TCR CDR3. TCRdb reprocessed the multiplex PCR reads with MiXCR, giving one entry per CDR3 protein. The sample shows nearly 750,000 distinct CDR3 sequences, 30% to 40% of them seen only once.

The sequenced material came from blood. This receptor was taken from a woman between 35 and 50 years old with Graves' hyperthyroidism. J is TRBJ2-3 and V is TRBV29-1; possible D gene TRBD1, 5 bases. The CDR3 DNA reads as TGCAGCGTTGCAACAGGATTAACAGATACGCAGTATTTT. This encodes CSVATGLTDTQYF.